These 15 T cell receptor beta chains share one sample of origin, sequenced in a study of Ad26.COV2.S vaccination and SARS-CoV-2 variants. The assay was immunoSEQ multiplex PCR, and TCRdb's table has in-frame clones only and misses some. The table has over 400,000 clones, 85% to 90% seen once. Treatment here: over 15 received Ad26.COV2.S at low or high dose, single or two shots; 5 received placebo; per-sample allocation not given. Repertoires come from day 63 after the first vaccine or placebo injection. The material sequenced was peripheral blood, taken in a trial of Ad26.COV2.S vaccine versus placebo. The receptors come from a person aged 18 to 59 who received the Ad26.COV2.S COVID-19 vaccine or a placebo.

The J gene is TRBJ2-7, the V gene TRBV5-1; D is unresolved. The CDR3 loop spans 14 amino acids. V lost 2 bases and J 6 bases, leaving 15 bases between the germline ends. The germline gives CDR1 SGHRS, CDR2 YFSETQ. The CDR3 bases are TGCGCCAGCAGCTTCCCCAGCAGCCAGAGCGAGCAGTACTTC. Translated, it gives CASSFPSSQSEQYF. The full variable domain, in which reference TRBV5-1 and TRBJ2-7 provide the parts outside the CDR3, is KAGVTQTPRYLIKTRGQQVTLSCSPISGHRSVSWYQQTPGQGLQFLFEYFSETQRNKGNFPGRFSGRQFSNSRSEMNVSTLELGDSALYLCASSFPSSQSEQYFGPGTRLTVT.

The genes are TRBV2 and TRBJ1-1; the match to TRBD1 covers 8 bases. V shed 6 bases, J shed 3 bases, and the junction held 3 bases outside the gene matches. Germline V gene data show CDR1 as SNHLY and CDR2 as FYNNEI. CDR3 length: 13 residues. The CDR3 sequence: CASSNRGDTEAFF. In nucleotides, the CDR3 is TGTGCCAGCAGCAACAGGGGGGACACTGAAGCTTTCTTT.

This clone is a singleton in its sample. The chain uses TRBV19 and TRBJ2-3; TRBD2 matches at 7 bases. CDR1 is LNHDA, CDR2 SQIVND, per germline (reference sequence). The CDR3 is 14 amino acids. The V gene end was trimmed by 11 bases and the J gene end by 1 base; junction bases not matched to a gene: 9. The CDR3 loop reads CARTVAGGTDTQYF. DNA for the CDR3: TGTGCCCGGACGGTGGCGGGGGGCACAGATACGCAGTATTTT.

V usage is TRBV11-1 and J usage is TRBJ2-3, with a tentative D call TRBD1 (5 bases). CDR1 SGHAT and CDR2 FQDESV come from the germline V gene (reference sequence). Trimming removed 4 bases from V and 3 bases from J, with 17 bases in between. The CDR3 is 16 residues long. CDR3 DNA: TGTGCCAGCAGCTCACATGGGAAGGGGCTGACAGATACGCAGTATTTT. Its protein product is CASSSHGKGLTDTQYF. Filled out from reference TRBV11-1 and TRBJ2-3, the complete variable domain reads EAEVAQSPRYKITEKSQAVAFWCDPISGHATLYWYRQILGQGPELLVQFQDESVVDDSQLPKDRFSAERLKGVDSTLKIQPAELGDSAMYLCASSSHGKGLTDTQYFGPGTRLTVL.

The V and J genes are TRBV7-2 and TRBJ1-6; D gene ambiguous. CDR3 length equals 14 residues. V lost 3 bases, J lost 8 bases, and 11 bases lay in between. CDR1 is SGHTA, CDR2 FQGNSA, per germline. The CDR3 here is CASSFQLSDSPLHF. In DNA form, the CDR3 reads TGTGCCAGCAGCTTCCAACTCAGTGATTCACCCCTCCACTTT. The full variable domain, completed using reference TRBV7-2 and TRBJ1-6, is GAGVSQSPSNKVTEKGKDVELRCDPISGHTALYWYRQSLGQGLEFLIYFQGNSAPDKSGLPSDRFSAERTGGSVSTLTIQRTQQEDSAVYLCASSFQLSDSPLHFGNGTRLTVT.

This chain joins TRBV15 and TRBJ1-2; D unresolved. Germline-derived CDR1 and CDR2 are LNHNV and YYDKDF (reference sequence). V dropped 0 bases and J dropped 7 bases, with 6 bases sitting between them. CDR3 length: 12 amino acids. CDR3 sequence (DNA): TGTGCCACCAGCAGAGATCTCACTGGCTACACCTTC. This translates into CATSRDLTGYTF.

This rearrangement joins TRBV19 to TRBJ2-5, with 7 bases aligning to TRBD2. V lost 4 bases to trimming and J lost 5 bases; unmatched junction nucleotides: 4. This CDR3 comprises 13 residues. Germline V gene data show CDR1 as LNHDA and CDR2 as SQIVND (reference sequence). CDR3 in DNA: TGTGCCAGTAGTAGTAGCGGGCGGGAGACCCAGTACTTC. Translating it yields CASSSSGRETQYF.

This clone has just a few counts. Here the CDR3 DNA reads TGTGCCACCAGTGATTCGGGATACAATGAGCAGTTCTTC. The encoded protein is CATSDSGYNEQFF. This sequence joins TRBV24-1 and TRBJ2-1, with a possible D match to TRBD2 (5 bases). Germline loops: CDR1 KGHDR, CDR2 SFDVKD. There are 13 residues in the CDR3. Trimming took off 2 bases at V and 4 bases at J, with 5 bases between the two ends.

CDR3 residues: CASSYPSVGTDTQYF. The CDR3 coding sequence is TGTGCCAGCAGCTACCCTAGCGTTGGCACAGATACGCAGTATTTT. The rearrangement uses TRBV11-2 and TRBJ2-3, with D possibly being TRBD2 (6 bases). The germline CDR1 and CDR2 sequences are SGHAT and FQNNGV. The CDR3 has 15 amino acids. Trimming left V 4 bases short and J 1 base short, with 12 bases between.

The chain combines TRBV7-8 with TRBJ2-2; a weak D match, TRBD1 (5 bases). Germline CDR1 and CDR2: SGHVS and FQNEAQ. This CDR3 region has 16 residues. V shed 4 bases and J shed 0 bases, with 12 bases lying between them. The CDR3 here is CASSSYRFSNTGELFF. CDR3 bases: TGTGCCAGCAGCTCCTACAGGTTTTCGAACACCGGGGAGCTGTTTTTT.

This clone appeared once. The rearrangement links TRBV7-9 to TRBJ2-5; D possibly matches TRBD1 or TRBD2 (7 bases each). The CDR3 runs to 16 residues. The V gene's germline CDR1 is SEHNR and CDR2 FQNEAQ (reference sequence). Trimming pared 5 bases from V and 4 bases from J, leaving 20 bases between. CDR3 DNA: TGTGCCAGCAGCCCTCCAGGGGGAGGGGTTGTAGAGACCCAGTACTTC. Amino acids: CASSPPGGGVVETQYF.

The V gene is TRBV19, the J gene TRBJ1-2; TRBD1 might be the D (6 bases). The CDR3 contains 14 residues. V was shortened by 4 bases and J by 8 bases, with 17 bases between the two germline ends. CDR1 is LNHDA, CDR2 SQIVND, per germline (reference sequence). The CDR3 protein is CASSTDSGTLGYTF. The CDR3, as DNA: TGTGCCAGTAGTACGGACAGCGGAACATTGGGCTACACCTTC.

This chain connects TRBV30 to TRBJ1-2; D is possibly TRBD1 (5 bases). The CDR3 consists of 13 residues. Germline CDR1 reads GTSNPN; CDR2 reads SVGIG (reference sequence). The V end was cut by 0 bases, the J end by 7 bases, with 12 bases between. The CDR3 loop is CAWSVLQGSGYTF. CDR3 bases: TGTGCCTGGAGTGTACTTCAGGGATCTGGCTACACCTTC.

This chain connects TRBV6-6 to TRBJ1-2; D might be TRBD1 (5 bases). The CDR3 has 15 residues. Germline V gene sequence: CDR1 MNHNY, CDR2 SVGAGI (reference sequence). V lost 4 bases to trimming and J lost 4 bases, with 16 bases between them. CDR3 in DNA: TGTGCCAGCAGTTCTACCCCTAGGGGCGCCTATGGCTACACCTTC. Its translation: CASSSTPRGAYGYTF.

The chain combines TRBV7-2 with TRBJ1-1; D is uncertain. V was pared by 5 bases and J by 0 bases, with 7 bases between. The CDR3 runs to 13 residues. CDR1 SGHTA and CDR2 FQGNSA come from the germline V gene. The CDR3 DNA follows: TGTGCCAGCAGCGGATTCATGAACACTGAAGCTTTCTTT. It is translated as CASSGFMNTEAFF.